The TCR beta chain under discussion was sequenced for a study of memory CD4+ T cells and cytomegalovirus serostatus. Study-level background: This sample comes from healthy Belgian adults, 9 CMV seropositive, under 25 seronegative.

V gave up 1 base and J gave up 3 bases, with 6 bases separating them. This CDR3 comprises 14 residues. Germline values: CDR1 SGHVS, CDR2 FNYEAQ. The sort gate was single viable CD3+CD4+CD8-CD45RO+ cells for memory CD4+ T cells. Here immunoSEQ multiplex PCR was the method, and the copy in TCRdb shows in-frame clones only, minus some. This table holds tens of thousands of clones, around 76% found once. Material for sequencing was memory CD4+ T cells from blood. The V call is TRBV7-6, the J call TRBJ1-4; no clear D. The TCR comes from an adult in good health and CMV-seropositive. The CDR3 loop is CASSLEISNEKLFF. In DNA, the CDR3 is TGTGCCAGCAGCTTAGAAATATCTAATGAAAAACTGTTTTTT.